This T cell receptor beta chain was captured in a study of yellow fever vaccine responses in identical twins. General observations from the study: Reports say the vaccine T cell response in twins looked partly convergent and partly personalized.

The V end lost 7 bases, the J end lost 5 bases, and 20 bases lay between the germline ends. The CDR3 runs to 14 residues. Germline CDR1 reads SQVTM; CDR2 reads ANQGSEA. Each CDR3 protein gets one entry after TCRdb re-called the RT-PCR reads with MiXCR. Of approximately 15,000 distinct CDR3 sequences in the sample, roughly 85% are singletons; the top ten hold about 1.8%. Note on this clonotype: Antigen specificity is unknown.

Material: T cells from blood (PBMCs), unsorted or a sorted subset (not recorded which), obtained before or after yellow fever vaccination (not recorded which). The clonotype was recovered from a woman aged 18-29 years who received the yellow fever vaccine. The genes are TRBV29-1 and TRBJ1-1, with a possible D match to TRBD1 (5 bases). The CDR3 DNA is TGCAGCGGAGTAACCCAGGGCGGAAGAACTGAAGCTTTCTTT. This codes for CSGVTQGGRTEAFF.